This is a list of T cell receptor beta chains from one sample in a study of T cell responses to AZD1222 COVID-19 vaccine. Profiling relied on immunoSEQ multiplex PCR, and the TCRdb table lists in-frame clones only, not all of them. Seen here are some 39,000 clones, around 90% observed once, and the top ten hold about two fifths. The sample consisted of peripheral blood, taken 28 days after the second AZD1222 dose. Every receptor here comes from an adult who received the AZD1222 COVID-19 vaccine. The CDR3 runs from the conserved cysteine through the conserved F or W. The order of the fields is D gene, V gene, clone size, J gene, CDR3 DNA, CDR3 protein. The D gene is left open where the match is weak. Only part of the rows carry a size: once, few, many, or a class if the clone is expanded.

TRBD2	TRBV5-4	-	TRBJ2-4	TGTGCCAGCAGCTTGGTGTGGCGGGGGGGAGCCAAAAACATTCAGTACTTC	CASSLVWRGGAKNIQYF
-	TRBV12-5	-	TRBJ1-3	TGTGCTAGTGGAGAGGGTCCACTGGGAGGAAACACCATATATTTT	CASGEGPLGGNTIYF
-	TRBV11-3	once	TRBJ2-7	TGTGCCAGCAGCCCCTTCTTCCGCGACAGCAACTACGAGCAGTACTTC	CASSPFFRDSNYEQYF
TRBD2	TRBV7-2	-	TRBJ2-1	TGTGCCAGCAGCTCCCCGCGACTAGCGGGGAGCTCCTACAATGAGCAGTTCTTC	CASSSPRLAGSSYNEQFF
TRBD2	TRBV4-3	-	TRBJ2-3	TGCGCCAGCAGCCAAACACTCTGGACTAGCGGGGTCACAGATACGCAGTATTTT	CASSQTLWTSGVTDTQYF
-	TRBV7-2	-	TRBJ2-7	TGTGCCAGCAGCTTAGAGGCAGGGGACGAGCAGTACTTC	CASSLEAGDEQYF
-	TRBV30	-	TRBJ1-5	TGTGCCTGGAGCCAAAATACAGGGAGGGGTCAGCCCCAGCATTTT	CAWSQNTGRGQPQHF
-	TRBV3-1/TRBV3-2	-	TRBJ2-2	TGTGCCAGCAGCCAACAGACTAACACCGGGGAGCTGTTTTTT	CASSQQTNTGELFF
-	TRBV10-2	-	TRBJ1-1	TGCGCCAGCAGTGAGAGTGTGAACACTGAAGCTTTCTTT	CASSESVNTEAFF
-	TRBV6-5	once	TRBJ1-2	TGTGCCAGCAGTTACTCTGGGGAGGCTTATGGCTACACCTTC	CASSYSGEAYGYTF